Listed below are T cell receptor beta chains from one sample, sequenced in a study of cytomegalovirus exposure and HLA in healthy donors. Sequenced by immunoSEQ multiplex PCR; TCRdb stores in-frame clones only, minus some. The sample gives 210,000 or so clones, 77% of which show up once; around 2.8% is in the top ten. Material: PBMCs. The receptors derive from a woman in her sixties in good health and CMV-seropositive. Both conserved end residues are part of each CDR3. D genes are given only for firm matches. Clone size appears in some rows only: once, few, many, or a class for an expanded clone.

size: NA
J: TRBJ1-2
D: NA
V: TRBV7-2
CDR3: CASSPARENGYTF
DNA: TGTGCCAGCAGCCCCGCCCGGGAAAATGGCTACACCTTC

size: NA
J: TRBJ1-4
D: TRBD1
V: TRBV5-6
CDR3: CASSLEGTATNEKLFF
DNA: TGTGCCAGCAGCTTGGAAGGGACAGCAACTAATGAAAAACTGTTTTTT

size: NA
J: TRBJ2-1
D: TRBD2
V: TRBV10-3
CDR3: CAISELLAGERNEQFF
DNA: TGTGCCATCAGTGAATTACTAGCGGGTGAGAGAAATGAGCAGTTCTTC

size: NA
J: TRBJ2-5
D: TRBD2
V: TRBV4-2
CDR3: CASSQLSLAGGQETQYF
DNA: TGTGCCAGCAGCCAACTATCCCTAGCGGGGGGCCAAGAGACCCAGTACTTC

size: NA
J: TRBJ2-2
D: NA
V: TRBV5-5
CDR3: CASSMYTGELFF
DNA: TGTGCCAGCAGTATGTACACCGGGGAGCTGTTTTTT

size: NA
J: TRBJ1-1
D: NA
V: TRBV5-1
CDR3: CASSLGGGDTEAFF
DNA: TGCGCCAGCAGCTTGGGAGGGGGGGACACTGAAGCTTTCTTT

size: NA
J: TRBJ1-1
D: TRBD1
V: TRBV18
CDR3: CASSPTGQPNTEAFF
DNA: TGTGCCAGCTCACCCACGGGACAGCCGAACACTGAAGCTTTCTTT

size: NA
J: TRBJ1-1
D: NA
V: TRBV14
CDR3: CASSPVMNTEAFF
DNA: TGTGCCAGCAGTCCAGTGATGAACACTGAAGCTTTCTTT

size: NA
J: TRBJ2-5
D: TRBD1
V: TRBV28
CDR3: CASRRRQGVGETQYF
DNA: TGTGCCAGCAGGCGGAGACAGGGGGTAGGAGAGACCCAGTACTTC

size: few
J: TRBJ1-1
D: NA
V: TRBV28
CDR3: CASSPGGMNTEAFF
DNA: TGTGCCAGCAGTCCCGGAGGGATGAACACTGAAGCTTTCTTT

size: once
J: TRBJ1-1
D: NA
V: TRBV19
CDR3: CASSIGGLLTEAFF
DNA: TGTGCCAGTAGTATCGGGGGGCTGTTGACTGAAGCTTTCTTT

size: NA
J: TRBJ1-5
D: NA
V: TRBV15
CDR3: CATSRERQPQHF
DNA: TGTGCCACCAGCAGAGAGAGGCAGCCCCAGCATTTT

size: NA
J: TRBJ2-5
D: TRBD1
V: TRBV7-2
CDR3: CASSARTGQGDQYF
DNA: TGTGCCAGCAGCGCAAGGACAGGCCAGGGTGACCAGTACTTC

size: NA
J: TRBJ1-3
D: NA
V: TRBV30
CDR3: CVWSTRNTIYF
DNA: TGTGTCTGGAGTACAAGAAACACCATATATTTT

size: NA
J: TRBJ1-2
D: NA
V: TRBV4-2
CDR3: CASSLIGGGYYGYTF
DNA: TGTGCCAGCAGCCTCATCGGGGGAGGGTACTATGGCTACACCTTC

size: NA
J: TRBJ1-3
D: NA
V: TRBV6-5
CDR3: CASSYSVGAGNTIYF
DNA: TGTGCCAGCAGTTATTCGGTCGGGGCTGGAAACACCATATATTTT

size: NA
J: TRBJ2-7
D: TRBD2
V: TRBV5-1
CDR3: CASNPGVAGDHEQYF
DNA: TGCGCCAGCAACCCTGGGGTAGCGGGGGATCACGAGCAGTACTTC

size: NA
J: TRBJ1-2
D: NA
V: TRBV30
CDR3: CAWVTRGGGGYTF
DNA: TGTGCCTGGGTTACCAGGGGCGGAGGTGGCTACACCTTC

size: NA
J: TRBJ1-1
D: TRBD1
V: TRBV29-1
CDR3: CSVGTGQGAGGDTEAFF
DNA: TGCAGCGTTGGAACCGGACAGGGGGCTGGGGGTGACACTGAAGCTTTCTTT

size: NA
J: TRBJ1-4
D: NA
V: TRBV27
CDR3: CASRTGGYNEKLFF
DNA: TGTGCCAGCAGGACTGGAGGGTACAATGAAAAACTGTTTTTT

size: NA
J: TRBJ2-2
D: TRBD2
V: TRBV6-5
CDR3: CATQRGANTGELFF
DNA: TGTGCCACCCAGCGGGGGGCGAACACCGGGGAGCTGTTTTTT

size: NA
J: TRBJ2-5
D: NA
V: TRBV6-6
CDR3: CASSPTGLPEAQYF
DNA: TGTGCCAGCAGCCCCACGGGACTCCCCGAGGCCCAGTACTTC

size: NA
J: TRBJ2-2
D: TRBD1
V: TRBV7-8
CDR3: CASSTGTGRGGELFF
DNA: TGTGCCAGCAGTACCGGGACAGGGAGGGGCGGGGAGCTGTTTTTT

size: NA
J: TRBJ2-7
D: NA
V: TRBV29-1
CDR3: CSVAAGPYEQYF
DNA: TGCAGCGTTGCGGCAGGGCCCTACGAGCAGTACTTC

size: NA
J: TRBJ1-1
D: NA
V: TRBV29-1
CDR3: CSVDSYTEAFF
DNA: TGCAGCGTTGACAGTTACACTGAAGCTTTCTTT

size: NA
J: TRBJ1-5
D: TRBD1
V: TRBV5-1
CDR3: CASSLGTGLGPQHF
DNA: TGCGCCAGCAGCTTGGGGACAGGCCTAGGGCCCCAGCATTTT

size: NA
J: TRBJ2-5
D: TRBD2
V: TRBV30
CDR3: CAGRASGETQYF
DNA: TGTGCCGGGAGGGCTAGCGGGGAGACCCAGTACTTC

size: NA
J: TRBJ2-1
D: TRBD2
V: TRBV5-1
CDR3: CASSLLPTSGGDEQFF
DNA: TGCGCCAGCAGCTTGTTACCGACTAGCGGCGGCGATGAGCAGTTCTTC

size: NA
J: TRBJ2-3
D: NA
V: TRBV7-2
CDR3: CASSLRLPTDTQYF
DNA: TGTGCCAGCAGCTTAAGACTTCCCACAGATACGCAGTATTTT

size: NA
J: TRBJ2-7
D: TRBD2
V: TRBV5-5
CDR3: CASSSTSGSSYEQYF
DNA: TGTGCCAGCAGCTCTACTAGCGGGAGCTCCTACGAGCAGTACTTC

size: NA
J: TRBJ2-3
D: NA
V: TRBV6-5
CDR3: CASRLLDTQYF
DNA: TGTGCCAGCAGGTTACTAGATACGCAGTATTTT

size: NA
J: TRBJ1-2
D: NA
V: TRBV5-5
CDR3: CASSFPTQNYGYTF
DNA: TGTGCCAGCAGCTTTCCGACACAGAACTATGGCTACACCTTC

size: NA
J: TRBJ2-7
D: TRBD1
V: TRBV7-7
CDR3: CASSRDSSYEQYF
DNA: TGTGCCAGCAGCCGGGACAGCTCCTATGAGCAGTACTTC

size: NA
J: TRBJ2-7
D: TRBD1
V: TRBV7-3
CDR3: CASSPRQGSYEQYF
DNA: TGTGCCAGCAGCCCACGACAGGGCTCCTACGAGCAGTACTTC

size: NA
J: TRBJ1-1
D: TRBD1
V: TRBV7-8
CDR3: CASSQRTGVNTEAFF
DNA: TGTGCCAGCAGCCAGCGGACAGGCGTGAACACTGAAGCTTTCTTT

size: NA
J: TRBJ1-2
D: NA
V: TRBV18
CDR3: CASSPGRGVEGYTF
DNA: TGTGCCAGCTCACCAGGACGGGGGGTAGAGGGCTACACCTTC

size: NA
J: TRBJ2-6
D: TRBD1
V: TRBV28
CDR3: CASSLLGQLGSGANVLTF
DNA: TGTGCCAGCAGTTTACTGGGACAGCTGGGCTCTGGGGCCAACGTCCTGACTTTC

size: NA
J: TRBJ1-6
D: NA
V: TRBV18
CDR3: CASSPGGGLNSPLHF
DNA: TGTGCCAGCTCACCTGGGGGGGGTCTTAATTCACCCCTCCACTTT

size: NA
J: TRBJ1-1
D: TRBD1
V: TRBV6-1
CDR3: CASSESGGQGGTEAFF
DNA: TGTGCCAGCAGTGAATCAGGCGGACAGGGAGGCACTGAAGCTTTCTTT

size: NA
J: TRBJ1-5
D: NA
V: TRBV19
CDR3: CASSLGDQPQHF
DNA: TGTGCCAGTAGTTTGGGAGATCAGCCCCAGCATTTT

size: NA
J: TRBJ2-3
D: TRBD2
V: TRBV19
CDR3: CASSLSGPDRSTQYF
DNA: TGTGCCAGTAGCCTTAGCGGGCCGGACCGGAGTACGCAGTATTTT

size: NA
J: TRBJ2-7
D: TRBD2
V: TRBV5-4
CDR3: CASSSGLAGTYEQYF
DNA: TGTGCCAGCAGCTCCGGACTAGCGGGGACCTACGAGCAGTACTTC

size: NA
J: TRBJ2-4
D: TRBD1
V: TRBV7-2
CDR3: CASSQTQGTQNIQYF
DNA: TGTGCCAGCAGCCAAACACAGGGGACACAAAACATTCAGTACTTC

size: NA
J: TRBJ2-7
D: TRBD2
V: TRBV18
CDR3: CASSPALAGGIYEQYF
DNA: TGTGCCAGCTCACCAGCCCTAGCGGGGGGGATCTACGAGCAGTACTTC

size: few
J: TRBJ1-1
D: TRBD1
V: TRBV5-1
CDR3: CASTLGGGANTEAFF
DNA: TGCGCCAGCACCCTTGGAGGGGGCGCGAACACTGAAGCTTTCTTT